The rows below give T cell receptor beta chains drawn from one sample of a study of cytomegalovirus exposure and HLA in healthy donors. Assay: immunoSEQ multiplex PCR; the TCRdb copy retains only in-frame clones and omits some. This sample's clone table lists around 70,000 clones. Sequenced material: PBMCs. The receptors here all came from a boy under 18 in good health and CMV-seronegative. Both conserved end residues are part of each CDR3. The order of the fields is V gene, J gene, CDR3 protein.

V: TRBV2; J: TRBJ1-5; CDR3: CASSSDRDQPQHF
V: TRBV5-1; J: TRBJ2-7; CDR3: CASSWASGTSGEGQYF
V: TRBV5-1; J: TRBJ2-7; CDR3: CASGYPPSEQYF
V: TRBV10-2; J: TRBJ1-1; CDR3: CASSESRNTEAFF
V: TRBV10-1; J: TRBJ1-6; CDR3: CASSFPGVNSPLHF
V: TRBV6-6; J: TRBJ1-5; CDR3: CASSYSLGNQPQHF
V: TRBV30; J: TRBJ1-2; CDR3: CAWSARRSAPSYTF
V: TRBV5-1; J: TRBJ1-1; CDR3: CASSAGQGRTEAFF
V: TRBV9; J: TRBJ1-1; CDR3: CASSVDQRLTEAFF
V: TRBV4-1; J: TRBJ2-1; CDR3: CASSQDKRESSYNEQFF
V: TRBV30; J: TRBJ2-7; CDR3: CAWSPTGSEQYF
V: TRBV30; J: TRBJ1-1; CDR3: CAWSVGGAHAEAFF
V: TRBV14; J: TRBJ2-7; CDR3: CASSSIGGGLGEQYF
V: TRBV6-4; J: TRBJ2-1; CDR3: CASSDSLAGGNEQFF
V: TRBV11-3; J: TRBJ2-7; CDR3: CASSLHRGSYEQYF
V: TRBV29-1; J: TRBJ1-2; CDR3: CSIWDSYGYTF
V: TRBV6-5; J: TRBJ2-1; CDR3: CASTLGTSDVNEQFF
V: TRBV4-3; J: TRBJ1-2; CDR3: CASSQDHVEGYYGYTF
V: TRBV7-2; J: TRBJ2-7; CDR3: CASSSLGGPFSYEQYF
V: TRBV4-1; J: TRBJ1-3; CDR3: CASSQDFNQGRVDF
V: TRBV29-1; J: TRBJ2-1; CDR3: CSVEDPDRVVYNEQFF
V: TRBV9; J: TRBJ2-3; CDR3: CASSVAQGAGGQNTQYF
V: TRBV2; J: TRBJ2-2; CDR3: CASGGTSVPGSCFF
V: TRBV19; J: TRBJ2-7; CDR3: CASSIDFSYEQYF
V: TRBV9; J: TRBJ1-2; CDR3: CASSVAAPGGGYTF